This T cell receptor beta chain was obtained from a study of cytomegalovirus exposure and HLA in healthy donors. Germline V lookup: CDR1 SGHRS, CDR2 YFSETQ. The trim removed 0 bases at V and 1 base at J, leaving 2 bases unmatched. This CDR3 contains 16 residues. PCR primers comprised 60 Vbeta and 13 Jbeta primers. The protocol was immunoSEQ multiplex PCR, while the TCRdb copy is restricted to in-frame clones and leaves out a portion. The sample lists roughly 140,000 clones, about 84% occurring once. Sampled while nominally healthy, donors likely had unrecorded immune exposures. This chain links TRBV5-1 with TRBJ2-2, with 8 bases aligning to TRBD1. Source material: PBMCs. This TCR came from a woman between 18 and 29 years old in good health and CMV-seropositive. CDR3 in amino acids: CASSLGQGMNTGELFF. In DNA form, the CDR3 reads TGCGCCAGCAGCTTGGGACAGGGGATGAACACCGGGGAGCTGTTTTTT.